A single sample gave rise to the 27 T cell receptor beta chains below, sequenced in a study of a mutant IDH1 vaccine in newly diagnosed glioma. Stated time point: week 5, during vaccination. The content of each vaccine dose was 300 ug of mutant IDH1 20-mer peptide, and topical imiquimod accompanied it. For these TCRs, the target antigens are not known. Method: immunoSEQ multiplex PCR; TCRdb's copy keeps in-frame clones and lacks some. The sample has 39,000 or so clones, around three quarters seen once. This material consisted of PBMCs, taken from a glioma patient whose treatment included an IDH1 peptide vaccine. Source of these receptors: a man in his forties with glioma.

By frequency in the sample, this clone is medium-sized (0.01 to 0.1%). This chain uses TRBV4-2 with TRBJ2-5, with D perhaps matching TRBD2 (6 bases). V lost 1 base and J lost 4, with 10 bases in between. The CDR3 contains 14 residues. CDR1 is LGHNA, CDR2 YNFKEQ, per germline. The CDR3 protein is CASSQGRVGETQYF. The CDR3 DNA reads TGTGCCAGCAGCCAAGGGAGGGTCGGAGAGACCCAGTACTTC.

The J gene is TRBJ2-2, the V gene TRBV6-5; no clear D gene. There are 14 residues in the CDR3. Trimming cost V 6 bases and J 0 bases, with 8 bases left between them. Germline V gene data show CDR1 as MNHEY and CDR2 as SVGAGI. DNA for the CDR3: TGTGCCAGCAGGGTCTGGGCGAACACCGGGGAGCTGTTTTTT. Its protein is CASRVWANTGELFF.

This clone has just a few counts. The chain joins TRBV5-4 to TRBJ1-1, with 7 nucleotides matching TRBD1. V dropped 6 bases and J dropped 0; count of bases not matched to a gene: 8. The CDR3 covers 15 residues. Germline CDR1 reads SGHNT; CDR2 reads YYREEE (reference sequence). The CDR3 sequence: CASKSRDSMNTEAFF. CDR3 nucleotide sequence: TGTGCCAGCAAGTCCCGGGACAGCATGAACACTGAAGCTTTCTTT.

J is TRBJ2-1 and V is TRBV6-5, with 8 nucleotides matching TRBD1. The CDR3 covers 15 residues. Germline values: CDR1 MNHEY, CDR2 SVGAGI. The junction had 4 bases not matched to a gene; V was cut back by 0 bases and J by 6 bases. This CDR3 is CASSYSPTGVNEQFF. CDR3 bases: TGTGCCAGCAGTTACTCTCCGACAGGGGTCAATGAGCAGTTCTTC.

The rearrangement links TRBV29-1 to TRBJ1-1; 11 bases align to TRBD1. From germline, CDR1 is SQVTM and CDR2 ANQGSEA. The CDR3 length is 14 residues. The V segment lost 4 bases and the J segment 5 bases; nucleotides outside the gene matches: 6. The CDR3 spells CSVGRDRGWTEAFF. The CDR3 DNA reads as TGCAGCGTTGGAAGGGACAGGGGGTGGACTGAAGCTTTCTTT. The variable domain in full, with the rest retrieved from reference TRBV29-1 and TRBJ1-1, is SAVISQKPSRDICQRGTSLTIQCQVDSQVTMMFWYRQQPGQSLTLIATANQGSEATYESGFVIDKFPISRPNLTFSTLTVSNMSPEDSSIYLCSVGRDRGWTEAFFGQGTRLTVV.

CDR3 residues: CASSPGTGVNSPLHF. DNA of the CDR3: TGTGCCAGCTCTCCCGGGACAGGGGTAAATTCACCCCTCCACTTT. This rearrangement joins TRBV18 to TRBJ1-6, with 10 bases aligning to TRBD1. Germline V CDR1 and CDR2: KGHSH, LQKENI. The CDR3 sequence is 15 residues long. V lost 6 bases and J lost 7; bases outside the gene matches: 6.

The chain recombines TRBV19 with TRBJ2-5; D remains ambiguous. The CDR3 consists of 15 residues. V was shortened by 1 base and J by 1 base, with 10 bases between the two germline ends. The germline CDR1 and CDR2 sequences are LNHDA and SQIVND (reference sequence). As DNA, the CDR3 is TGTGCCAGTAGTATAGCCTACGGCTCCCAAGAGACCCAGTACTTC. The encoded protein is CASSIAYGSQETQYF. Based on the CDR3 plus reference TRBV19 and TRBJ2-5, the full variable domain is DGGITQSPKYLFRKEGQNVTLSCEQNLNHDAMYWYRQDPGQGLRLIYYSQIVNDFQKGDIAEGYSVSREKKESFPLTVTSAQKNPTAFYLCASSIAYGSQETQYFGPGTRLLVL.

In DNA, the CDR3 is TGTGCCAGCAGCCAGACAGGGAAGGGAGAGACCCAGTACTTC. The encoded protein is CASSQTGKGETQYF. This chain joins TRBV4-2 and TRBJ2-5; TRBD1 agrees at 7 bases. Germline CDR1 and CDR2: LGHNA and YNFKEQ. V shed 3 bases, J shed 4 bases, and the junction held 5 bases outside the gene matches. There are 14 residues in the CDR3.

This clone was counted once. The chain is built from TRBV5-1 and TRBJ2-2; no clear D. This CDR3 comprises 13 residues. Germline V gives CDR1 SGHRS, CDR2 YFSETQ. Trimming removed 9 bases from V and 3 bases from J, with 12 bases in between. The CDR3 sequence: CAIKTAYTGELFF. The CDR3 DNA sequence: TGCGCCATTAAGACCGCATACACCGGGGAGCTGTTTTTT.

In its sample, this clone was seen a few times. V is TRBV4-1 and J is TRBJ1-5, with D tentatively TRBD1 (6 bases). The CDR3 length is 17 residues. CDR1 and CDR2 from the germline V gene are MGHRA and YSYEKL. Between the trimmed V and J ends, which lost 1 base and 3 bases, there was a span of 16 bases. The CDR3 DNA sequence: TGCGCCAGCAGCCAAGGATTTCCCGGGGGCACCAATCAGCCCCAGCATTTT. Translating gives CASSQGFPGGTNQPQHF.

This clone was detected once. This chain connects TRBV6-6 to TRBJ1-2; 10 nucleotides line up with TRBD1. CDR1 and CDR2 (germline): MNHNY, SVGAGI (reference sequence). This CDR3 spans 14 amino acids. The ends lost 2 bases at V and 7 bases at J; junction bases unmatched: 4. The CDR3 reads CASSYRDRGLGYTF. As DNA, the CDR3 is TGTGCCAGCAGTTACCGGGACAGGGGTCTTGGCTACACCTTC.

The chain uses TRBV9 and TRBJ2-7; D not certain. The CDR3 has 15 residues. With 0 bases removed from V and 2 bases from J, the gap between germline ends came to 12 bases. Germline CDR1 and CDR2: SGDLS and YYNGEE. The CDR3 sequence is CASSVGDIPTYEQYF. The CDR3 nucleotides are TGTGCCAGCAGCGTAGGAGACATCCCCACCTACGAGCAGTACTTC.

The chain is built from TRBV15 and TRBJ1-4; no reliable D call. V was shortened by 1 base and J by 1 base, with 10 bases between the two germline ends. The CDR3 is 16 amino acids. Germline CDR1 LNHNV, CDR2 YYDKDF (reference sequence). The CDR3 is CATSRGSVRTNEKLFF. In DNA, the CDR3 is TGTGCCACCAGCAGAGGGAGCGTGAGAACTAATGAAAAACTGTTTTTT.

The V call is TRBV9, the J call TRBJ2-2; D perhaps matches TRBD2 (6 bases). The CDR3 extends over 16 amino acids. The ends were cut back, 0 bases at V and 0 bases at J, with 9 bases in the middle. CDR1 and CDR2 from the germline V gene are SGDLS and YYNGEE. The CDR3 is CASSVGGVTNTGELFF. The CDR3 DNA is TGTGCCAGCAGCGTAGGCGGGGTTACGAACACCGGGGAGCTGTTTTTT.

Concerning this clone: Germline is not matched at one junction end, which may reflect a read error. V is TRBV5-6 and J is TRBJ2-1; D is ambiguous. CDR1 and CDR2 from the germline V gene are SGHDT and YYEEEE. The CDR3 is made up of 11 amino acids. CDR3 sequence reads: CASSSDKEQFF. For the CDR3, the DNA is TGTGCCAGCAGCTCCGACAAAGAGCAGTTCTTC. The full variable domain, its missing parts supplied by reference TRBV5-6 and TRBJ2-1, is DAGVTQSPTHLIKTRGQQVTLRCSPKSGHDTVSWYQQALGQGPQFIFQYYEEEERQRGNFPDRFSGHQFPNYSSELNVNALLLGDSALYLCASSSDKEQFFGPGTRLTVL.

This chain joins TRBV4-2 and TRBJ2-3; no clear D gene. The V gene's germline CDR1 is LGHNA and CDR2 YNFKEQ. The germline V and J ends were trimmed by 4 bases and 2 bases, with 19 bases remaining between them. The CDR3 runs 17 residues. CDR3 region: CASSRLPSPVLTDTQYF. The CDR3 DNA reads TGTGCCAGCAGCCGCCTCCCCAGTCCGGTTCTCACAGATACGCAGTATTTT.

The chain recombines TRBV5-4 with TRBJ2-5, with 7 bases aligning to TRBD1. The CDR3 spans 14 residues. Losses at the gene ends were 2 bases for V and 5 bases for J; bases not matched to a gene: 6. CDR1 is SGHNT, CDR2 YYREEE, per germline (reference sequence). As DNA, the CDR3 is TGTGCCAGCAGCTTTCAAGGGGGCCGGGAGACCCAGTACTTC. Residues: CASSFQGGRETQYF. The whole variable domain, remainder taken from reference TRBV5-4 and TRBJ2-5, is ETGVTQSPTHLIKTRGQQVTLRCSSQSGHNTVSWYQQALGQGPQFIFQYYREEENGRGNFPPRFSGLQFPNYSSELNVNALELDDSALYLCASSFQGGRETQYFGPGTRLLVL.

This clone has a handful of counts. This chain uses TRBV6-6 with TRBJ2-7; 9 bases fit TRBD1. The V segment lost 8 bases and the J segment 1 base; nucleotides outside the gene matches: 9. This CDR3 is 15 amino acids long. In germline, CDR1 is MNHNY, CDR2 SVGAGI (reference sequence). For the CDR3, the DNA is TGTGCCAGCTCCCCGGGACAGGGCTTTTCCTACGAGCAGTACTTC. Translating it yields CASSPGQGFSYEQYF.

V gene TRBV4-1 combines with J gene TRBJ2-5, with D maybe TRBD1 (5 bases). Looked up from germline, CDR1 is MGHRA and CDR2 is YSYEKL. V lost 1 base, J lost 7 bases, and 13 bases lay in between. The CDR3 covers 14 residues. CDR3 in DNA: TGCGCCAGCAGCCAAGTGGACACCCTGGGGACCCAGTACTTC. It yields the protein CASSQVDTLGTQYF.

This chain connects TRBV30 to TRBJ2-1, with 7 bases aligning to TRBD2. Trimming removed 0 bases from V and 6 bases from J; junction bases left unmatched: 11. CDR3 size: 16 residues. Germline V CDR1 and CDR2: GTSNPN, SVGIG (reference sequence). CDR3: CAWSVRLGRGGNEQFF. In DNA, the CDR3 is TGTGCCTGGAGTGTACGGCTGGGGAGGGGTGGCAATGAGCAGTTCTTC.

About this clone itself: Other DNA sequences from this sample encode an identical CDR3 as well. The chain has TRBV18 and TRBJ2-3; D gene uncertain. In germline, CDR1 is KGHSH, CDR2 LQKENI. V shed 2 bases and J shed 0 bases, with 0 bases lying between them. The CDR3 runs to 12 residues. The CDR3 reads CASSPSTDTQYF. CDR3 DNA: TGTGCCAGCTCACCAAGCACAGATACGCAGTATTTT.

The V call is TRBV6-5, the J call TRBJ1-6, with TRBD1 as a possible D gene (6 bases). V was shortened by 4 bases and J by 7 bases, with 17 bases between the two germline ends. In germline, CDR1 is MNHEY, CDR2 SVGAGI. The CDR3 runs 16 residues. The CDR3: CASSFSGTQPNSPLHF. The CDR3 DNA sequence: TGTGCCAGCAGTTTCTCCGGGACACAACCCAATTCACCCCTCCACTTT.

CDR3 nucleotide sequence: TGTGCCAGCTCACCACCGGGGGCAGTACGAACTGAAGCTTTCTTT. Protein sequence: CASSPPGAVRTEAFF. V and J are TRBV18 and TRBJ1-1; tentatively, D is TRBD1 (6 bases). CDR3 length equals 15 residues. Per germline, CDR1 KGHSH and CDR2 LQKENI. The germline V and J ends were trimmed by 0 bases and 5 bases, with 13 bases remaining between them.

This chain uses TRBV10-3 with TRBJ1-2, with D tentatively TRBD1 (5 bases). The CDR3 sequence is 14 residues long. Trimming took 7 bases from V and 2 from J, leaving 14 bases between them. Germline-derived CDR1 and CDR2 are ENHRY and SYGVKD. The CDR3 here is CAITEGPTNYGYTF. DNA for the CDR3: TGTGCCATCACCGAGGGGCCAACGAACTATGGCTACACCTTC.

This rearrangement joins TRBV5-8 to TRBJ1-5, with a weak D call TRBD1 (5 bases). V was shortened by 0 bases and J by 4 bases, with 14 bases between the two germline ends. The length of the CDR3 is 16 residues. Per the germline V gene, CDR1 is SGHTS and CDR2 is YDEGEE. The CDR3 DNA is TGTGCCAGCAGCTTGGGAGGGGCCAGGGCTAATCAGCCCCAGCATTTT. Protein sequence: CASSLGGARANQPQHF.

The chain is built from TRBV5-4 and TRBJ1-1; the D gene is possibly TRBD1 (6 bases). CDR3 length: 15 amino acids. V was clipped by 4 bases and J by 0 bases, with 13 bases between them. Germline V gene lookup returns CDR1 SGHNT and CDR2 YYREEE (reference sequence). CDR3 region: CASSPNRAVNTEAFF. CDR3 in DNA: TGTGCCAGCAGCCCAAACAGGGCGGTGAACACTGAAGCTTTCTTT.

The chain recombines TRBV9 with TRBJ1-6, with D tentatively TRBD1 (5 bases). Germline V CDR1 and CDR2: SGDLS, YYNGEE. V dropped 0 bases and J dropped 9 bases, with 13 bases sitting between them. The CDR3 runs 15 residues. CDR3 region: CASSVGSQGGSPLHF. CDR3 DNA sequence: TGTGCCAGCAGCGTAGGGAGTCAGGGTGGTTCACCCCTCCACTTT.